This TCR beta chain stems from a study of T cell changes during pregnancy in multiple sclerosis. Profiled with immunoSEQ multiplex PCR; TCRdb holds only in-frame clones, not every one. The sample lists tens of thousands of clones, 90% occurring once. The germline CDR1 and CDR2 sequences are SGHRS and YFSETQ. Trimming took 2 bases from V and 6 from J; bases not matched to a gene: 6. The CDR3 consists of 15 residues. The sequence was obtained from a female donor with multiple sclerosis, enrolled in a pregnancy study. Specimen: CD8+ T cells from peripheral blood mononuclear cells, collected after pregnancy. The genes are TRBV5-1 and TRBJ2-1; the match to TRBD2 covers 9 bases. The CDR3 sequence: CASSLASGGPNEQFF. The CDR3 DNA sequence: TGCGCCAGCAGCTTAGCAAGCGGGGGGCCCAATGAGCAGTTCTTC.